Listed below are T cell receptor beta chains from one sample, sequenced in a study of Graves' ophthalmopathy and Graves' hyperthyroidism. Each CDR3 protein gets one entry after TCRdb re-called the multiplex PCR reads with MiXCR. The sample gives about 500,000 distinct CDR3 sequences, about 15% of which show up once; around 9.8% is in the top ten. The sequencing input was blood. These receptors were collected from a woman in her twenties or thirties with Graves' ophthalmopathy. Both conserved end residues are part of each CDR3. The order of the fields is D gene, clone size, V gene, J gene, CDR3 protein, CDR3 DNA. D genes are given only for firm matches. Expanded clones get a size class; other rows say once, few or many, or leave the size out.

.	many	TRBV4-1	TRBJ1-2	CASSHPPGGAYGYTF	TGCGCCAGCAGCCATCCCCCGGGGGGGGCCTATGGCTACACCTTC
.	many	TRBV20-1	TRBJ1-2	CSAKQGIYGYTF	TGCAGTGCTAAACAGGGAATATATGGCTACACCTTC
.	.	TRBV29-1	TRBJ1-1	CSVGPGDSTEAFF	TGCAGCGTTGGGCCAGGGGATTCCACTGAAGCTTTCTTT
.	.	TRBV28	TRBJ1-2	CASRPQGSNFYGYTF	TGTGCCAGCAGGCCACAGGGCTCAAACTTCTATGGCTACACCTTC
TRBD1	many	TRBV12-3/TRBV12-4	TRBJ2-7	CASRPRTGLYEQYF	TGTGCCAGCAGACCCCGGACAGGGCTTTACGAGCAGTACTTC
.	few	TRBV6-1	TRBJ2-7	CASSEARDTYSYEQYF	TGTGCCAGCAGTGAGGCCCGGGACACATACTCCTACGAGCAGTACTTC
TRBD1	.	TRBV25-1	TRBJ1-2	CASEAGTGENYGYTF	TGTGCCAGCGAAGCGGGGACAGGGGAAAACTATGGCTACACCTTC
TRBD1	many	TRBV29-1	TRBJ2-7	CSVEGGQGLPYEQYF	TGCAGCGTTGAGGGGGGACAGGGCCTGCCCTACGAGCAGTACTTC
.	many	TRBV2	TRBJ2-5	CASSWVRGTQYF	TGTGCCAGCAGTTGGGTCAGAGGGACCCAGTACTTC
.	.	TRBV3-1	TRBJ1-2	CASSQPTANYGYTF	TGTGCCAGCAGCCAGCCGACAGCTAACTATGGCTACACCTTC
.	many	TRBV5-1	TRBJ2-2	CASSLIGDKRTGELFF	TGCGCCAGCAGCTTAATCGGGGACAAGAGAACCGGGGAGCTGTTTTTT
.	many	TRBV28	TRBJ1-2	CASTGRWNQGGYGYTF	TGTGCCAGCACCGGGCGATGGAATCAAGGGGGCTATGGCTACACCTTC
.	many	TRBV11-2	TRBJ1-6	CASSLLGDPLHF	TGTGCCAGCAGCTTACTGGGGGACCCCCTCCACTTT
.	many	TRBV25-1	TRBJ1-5	CASSEYVGLGYRSNQPQHF	TGTGCCAGCAGTGAATATGTGGGGCTGGGTTATCGGAGCAATCAGCCCCAGCATTTT
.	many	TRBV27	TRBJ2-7	CASRDGPSYEQYF	TGTGCCAGCAGAGACGGCCCCTCCTACGAGCAGTACTTC